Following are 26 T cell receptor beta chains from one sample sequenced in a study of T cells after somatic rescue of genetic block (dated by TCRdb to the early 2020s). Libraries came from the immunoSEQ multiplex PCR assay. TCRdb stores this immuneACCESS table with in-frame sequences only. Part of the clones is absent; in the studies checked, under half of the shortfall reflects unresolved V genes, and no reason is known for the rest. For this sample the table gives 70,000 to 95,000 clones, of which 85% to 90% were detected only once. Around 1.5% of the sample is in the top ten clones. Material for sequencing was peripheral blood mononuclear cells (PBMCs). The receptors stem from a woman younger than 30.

The CDR3 spells CASTPGANQPQHF. The CDR3 DNA is TGTGCCAGCACCCCGGGGGCGAATCAGCCCCAGCATTTT. This sequence joins TRBV7-9 and TRBJ1-5; tentative D call: TRBD1 (6 bases). Per germline, CDR1 SEHNR and CDR2 FQNEAQ (reference sequence). This CDR3 has 13 residues. Trimming stripped 7 bases from V and 4 bases from J, with 11 bases between.

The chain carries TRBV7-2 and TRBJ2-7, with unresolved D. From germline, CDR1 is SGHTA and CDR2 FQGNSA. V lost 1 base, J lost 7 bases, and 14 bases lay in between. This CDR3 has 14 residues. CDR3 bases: TGTGCCAGCAGCTTAGGGGCCCGAGTGGGGGAGCAGTACTTC. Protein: CASSLGARVGEQYF.

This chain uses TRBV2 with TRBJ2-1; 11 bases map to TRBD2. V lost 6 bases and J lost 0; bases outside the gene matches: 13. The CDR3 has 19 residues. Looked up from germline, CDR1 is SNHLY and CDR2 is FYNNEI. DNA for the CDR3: TGTGCCAGCAGAGGGACTAGCGGTACAAGGCCGAGCTCCTACAATGAGCAGTTCTTC. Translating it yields CASRGTSGTRPSSYNEQFF.

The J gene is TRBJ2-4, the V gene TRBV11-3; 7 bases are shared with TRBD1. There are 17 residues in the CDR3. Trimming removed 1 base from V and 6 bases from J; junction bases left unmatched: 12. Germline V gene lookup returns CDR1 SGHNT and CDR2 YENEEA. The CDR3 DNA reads TGTGCCAGCAGCTTAGCCCCAGGGACAGACCGTCCAAACATTCAGTACTTC. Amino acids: CASSLAPGTDRPNIQYF.

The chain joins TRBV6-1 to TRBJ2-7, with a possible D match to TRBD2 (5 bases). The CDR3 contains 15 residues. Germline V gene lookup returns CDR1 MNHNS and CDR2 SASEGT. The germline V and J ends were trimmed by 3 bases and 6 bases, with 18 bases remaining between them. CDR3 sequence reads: CASSEGFGESSEQYF. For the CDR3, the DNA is TGTGCCAGCAGTGAGGGGTTTGGGGAGAGCAGCGAGCAGTACTTC.

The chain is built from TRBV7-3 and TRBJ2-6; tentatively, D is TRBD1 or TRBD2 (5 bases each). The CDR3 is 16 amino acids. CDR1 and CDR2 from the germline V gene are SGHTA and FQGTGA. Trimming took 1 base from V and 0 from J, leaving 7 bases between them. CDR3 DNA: TGTGCCAGCAGCTTAAAGGGGAGCTCTGGGGCCAACGTCCTGACTTTC. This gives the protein CASSLKGSSGANVLTF.

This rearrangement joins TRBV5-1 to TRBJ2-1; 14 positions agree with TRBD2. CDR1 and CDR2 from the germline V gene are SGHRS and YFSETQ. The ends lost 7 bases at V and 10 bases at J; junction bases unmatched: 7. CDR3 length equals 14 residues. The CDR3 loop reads CASGPGLAGVEQFF. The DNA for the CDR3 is TGCGCCAGCGGTCCGGGACTAGCGGGAGTAGAGCAGTTCTTC. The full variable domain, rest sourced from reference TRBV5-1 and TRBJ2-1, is KAGVTQTPRYLIKTRGQQVTLSCSPISGHRSVSWYQQTPGQGLQFLFEYFSETQRNKGNFPGRFSGRQFSNSRSEMNVSTLELGDSALYLCASGPGLAGVEQFFGPGTRLTVL.

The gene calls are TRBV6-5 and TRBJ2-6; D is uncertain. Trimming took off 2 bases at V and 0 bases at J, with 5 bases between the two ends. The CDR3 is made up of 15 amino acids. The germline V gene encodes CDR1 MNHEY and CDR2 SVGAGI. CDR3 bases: TGTGCCAGCAGTTACAGGGTCTCTGGGGCCAACGTCCTGACTTTC. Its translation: CASSYRVSGANVLTF.

CDR3 in amino acids: CASSHRLAVNYEQYF. DNA of the CDR3: TGTGCCAGCAGCCACCGACTAGCAGTAAACTACGAGCAGTACTTC. The V and J genes are TRBV7-9 and TRBJ2-7; 7 bases match TRBD2. Trimming removed 5 bases from V and 3 bases from J; junction bases left unmatched: 10. Looked up from germline, CDR1 is SEHNR and CDR2 is FQNEAQ (reference sequence). The CDR3 extends over 15 amino acids.

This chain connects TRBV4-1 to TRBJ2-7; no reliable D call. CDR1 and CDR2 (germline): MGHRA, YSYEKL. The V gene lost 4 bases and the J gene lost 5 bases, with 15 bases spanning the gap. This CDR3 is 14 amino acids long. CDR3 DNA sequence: TGCGCCAGCAGCCGTGGTACAGCGCAAGACGAGCAGTACTTC. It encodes CASSRGTAQDEQYF.

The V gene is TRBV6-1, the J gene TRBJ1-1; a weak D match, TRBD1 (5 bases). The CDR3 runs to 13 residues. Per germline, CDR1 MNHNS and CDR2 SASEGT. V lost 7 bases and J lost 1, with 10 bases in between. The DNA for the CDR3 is TGTGCCAGCACGATACAGGAGAACACTGAAGCTTTCTTT. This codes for CASTIQENTEAFF.

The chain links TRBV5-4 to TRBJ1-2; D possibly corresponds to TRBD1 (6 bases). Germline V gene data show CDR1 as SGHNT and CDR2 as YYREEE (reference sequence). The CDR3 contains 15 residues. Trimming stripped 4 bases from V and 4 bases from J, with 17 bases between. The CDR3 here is CASSDPGVSGYGYTF. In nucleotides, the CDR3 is TGTGCCAGCAGCGACCCAGGGGTGTCGGGCTATGGCTACACCTTC. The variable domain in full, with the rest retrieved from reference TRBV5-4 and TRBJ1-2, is ETGVTQSPTHLIKTRGQQVTLRCSSQSGHNTVSWYQQALGQGPQFIFQYYREEENGRGNFPPRFSGLQFPNYSSELNVNALELDDSALYLCASSDPGVSGYGYTFGSGTRLTVV.

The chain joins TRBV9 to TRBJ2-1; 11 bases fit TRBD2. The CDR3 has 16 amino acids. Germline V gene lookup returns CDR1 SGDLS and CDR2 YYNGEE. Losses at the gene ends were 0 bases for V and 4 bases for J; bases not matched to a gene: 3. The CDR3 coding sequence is TGTGCCAGCAGCGTAGAGGGACTAGCGGCTTACAATGAGCAGTTCTTC. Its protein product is CASSVEGLAAYNEQFF.

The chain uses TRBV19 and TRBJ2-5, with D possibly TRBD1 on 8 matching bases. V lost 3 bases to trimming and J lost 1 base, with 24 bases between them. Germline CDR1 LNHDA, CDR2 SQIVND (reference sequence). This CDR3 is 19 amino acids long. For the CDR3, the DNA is TGTGCCAGTAGTATGGGGGGGACTTACAGGGGGATCCCCCAAGAGACCCAGTACTTC. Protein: CASSMGGTYRGIPQETQYF.

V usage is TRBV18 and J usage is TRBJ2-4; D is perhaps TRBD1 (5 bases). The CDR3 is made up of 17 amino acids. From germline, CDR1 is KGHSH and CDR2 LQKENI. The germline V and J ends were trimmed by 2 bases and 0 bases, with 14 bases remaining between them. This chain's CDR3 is CASSPIRDSLAKNIQYF. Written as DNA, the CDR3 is TGTGCCAGCTCACCAATCAGAGACAGCCTAGCCAAAAACATTCAGTACTTC. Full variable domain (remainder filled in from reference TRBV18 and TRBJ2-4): NAGVMQNPRHLVRRRGQEARLRCSPMKGHSHVYWYRQLPEEGLKFMVYLQKENIIDESGMPKERFSAEFPKEGPSILRIQQVVRGDSAAYFCASSPIRDSLAKNIQYFGAGTRLSVL.

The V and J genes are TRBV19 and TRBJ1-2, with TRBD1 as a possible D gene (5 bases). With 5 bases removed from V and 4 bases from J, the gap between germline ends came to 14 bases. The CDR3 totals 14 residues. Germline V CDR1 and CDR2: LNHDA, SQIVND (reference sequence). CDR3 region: CASSGSGTAYGYTF. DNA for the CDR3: TGTGCCAGTAGTGGCTCCGGGACGGCCTATGGCTACACCTTC.

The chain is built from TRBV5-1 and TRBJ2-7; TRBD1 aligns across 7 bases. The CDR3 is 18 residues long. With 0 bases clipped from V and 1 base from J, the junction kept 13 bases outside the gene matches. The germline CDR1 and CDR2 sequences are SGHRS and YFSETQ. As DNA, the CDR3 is TGCGCCAGCAGCTTGGTGGGGGCAGGGGGTCCCCTATCCTACGAGCAGTACTTC. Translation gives CASSLVGAGGPLSYEQYF.

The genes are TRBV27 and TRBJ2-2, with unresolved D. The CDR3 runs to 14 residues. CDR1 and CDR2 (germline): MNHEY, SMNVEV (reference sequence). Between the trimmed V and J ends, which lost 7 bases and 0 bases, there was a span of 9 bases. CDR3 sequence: CASTDFPNTGELFF. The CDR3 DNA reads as TGTGCCAGCACCGATTTTCCGAACACCGGGGAGCTGTTTTTT.

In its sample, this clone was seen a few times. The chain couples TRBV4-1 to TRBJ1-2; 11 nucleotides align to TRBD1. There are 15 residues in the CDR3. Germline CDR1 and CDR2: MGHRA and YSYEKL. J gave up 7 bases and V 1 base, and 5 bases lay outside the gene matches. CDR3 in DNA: TGCGCCAGCAGCCAAGGTGGACAGGGGGCATTTGGCTACACCTTC. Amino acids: CASSQGGQGAFGYTF.

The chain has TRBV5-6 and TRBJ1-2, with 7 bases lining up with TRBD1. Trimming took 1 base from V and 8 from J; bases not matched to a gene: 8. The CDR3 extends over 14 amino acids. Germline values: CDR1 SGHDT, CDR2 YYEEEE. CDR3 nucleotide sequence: TGTGCCAGCAGCTTGACGACAGGGAGACACGGCTACACCTTC. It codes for CASSLTTGRHGYTF.

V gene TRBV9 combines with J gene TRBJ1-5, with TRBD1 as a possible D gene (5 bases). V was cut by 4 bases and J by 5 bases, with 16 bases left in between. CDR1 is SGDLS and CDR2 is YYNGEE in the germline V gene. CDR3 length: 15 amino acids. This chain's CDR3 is CASSLGAGGDQPQHF. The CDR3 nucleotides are TGTGCCAGCAGCCTCGGGGCCGGAGGGGATCAGCCCCAGCATTTT.

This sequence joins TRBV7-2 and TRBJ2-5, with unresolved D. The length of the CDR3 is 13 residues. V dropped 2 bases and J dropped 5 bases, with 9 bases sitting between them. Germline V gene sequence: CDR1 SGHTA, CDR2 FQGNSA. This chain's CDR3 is CASSLSLGETQYF. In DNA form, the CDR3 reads TGTGCCAGCAGCTTAAGTTTAGGGGAGACCCAGTACTTC.

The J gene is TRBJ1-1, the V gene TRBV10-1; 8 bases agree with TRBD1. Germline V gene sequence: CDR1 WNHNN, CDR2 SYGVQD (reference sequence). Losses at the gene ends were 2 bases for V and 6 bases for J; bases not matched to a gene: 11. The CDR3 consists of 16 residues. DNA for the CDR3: TGCGCCAGCAGTGAGACCCTGACAGGGGCGACCGCTGAAGCTTTCTTT. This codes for CASSETLTGATAEAFF.

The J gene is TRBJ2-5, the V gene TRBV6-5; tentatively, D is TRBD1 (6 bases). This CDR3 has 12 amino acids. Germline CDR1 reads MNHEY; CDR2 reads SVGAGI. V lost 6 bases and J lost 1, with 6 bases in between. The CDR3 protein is CASRGAQETQYF. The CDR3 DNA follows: TGTGCCAGCAGGGGGGCCCAAGAGACCCAGTACTTC.

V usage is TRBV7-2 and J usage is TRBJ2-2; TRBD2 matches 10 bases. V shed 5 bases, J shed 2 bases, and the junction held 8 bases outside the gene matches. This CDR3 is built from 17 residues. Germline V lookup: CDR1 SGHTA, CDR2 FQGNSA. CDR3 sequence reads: CASSPIIAGGNTGELFF. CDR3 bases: TGTGCCAGCAGCCCGATAATAGCGGGAGGAAACACCGGGGAGCTGTTTTTT.

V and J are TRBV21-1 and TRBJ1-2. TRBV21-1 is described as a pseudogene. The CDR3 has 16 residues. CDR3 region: CASSKDTGRINYGYTF. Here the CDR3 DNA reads TGTGCCAGCAGCAAAGATACAGGGAGGATCAACTATGGCTACACCTTC.